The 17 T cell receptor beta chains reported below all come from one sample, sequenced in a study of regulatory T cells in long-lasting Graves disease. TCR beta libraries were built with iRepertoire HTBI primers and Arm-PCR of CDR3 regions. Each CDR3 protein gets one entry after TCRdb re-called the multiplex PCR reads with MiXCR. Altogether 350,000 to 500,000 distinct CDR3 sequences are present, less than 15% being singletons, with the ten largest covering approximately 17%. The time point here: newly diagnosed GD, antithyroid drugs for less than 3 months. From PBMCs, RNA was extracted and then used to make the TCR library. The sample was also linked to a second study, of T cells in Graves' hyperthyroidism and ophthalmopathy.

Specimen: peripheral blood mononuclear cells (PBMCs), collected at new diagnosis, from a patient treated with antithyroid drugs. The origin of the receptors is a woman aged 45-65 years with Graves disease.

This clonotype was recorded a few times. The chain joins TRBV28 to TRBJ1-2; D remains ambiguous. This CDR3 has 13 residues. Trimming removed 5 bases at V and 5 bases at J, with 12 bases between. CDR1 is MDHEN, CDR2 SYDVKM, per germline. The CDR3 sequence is CASSPSGWYGYTF. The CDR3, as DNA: TGTGCCAGCAGTCCCTCAGGCTGGTATGGCTACACCTTC.

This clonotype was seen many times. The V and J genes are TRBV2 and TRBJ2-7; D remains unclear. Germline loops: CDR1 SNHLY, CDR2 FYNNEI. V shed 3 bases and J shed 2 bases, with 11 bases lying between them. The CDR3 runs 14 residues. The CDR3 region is CASSEVPPTYEQYF. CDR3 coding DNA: TGTGCCAGCAGTGAGGTACCTCCGACCTACGAGCAGTACTTC.

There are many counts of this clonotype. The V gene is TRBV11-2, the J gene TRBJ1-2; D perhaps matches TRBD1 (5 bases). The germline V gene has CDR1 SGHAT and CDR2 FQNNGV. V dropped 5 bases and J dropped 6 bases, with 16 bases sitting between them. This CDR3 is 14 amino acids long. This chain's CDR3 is CASSGGLGSDGYTF. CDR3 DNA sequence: TGTGCCAGCAGCGGGGGGTTGGGTTCGGATGGCTACACCTTC.

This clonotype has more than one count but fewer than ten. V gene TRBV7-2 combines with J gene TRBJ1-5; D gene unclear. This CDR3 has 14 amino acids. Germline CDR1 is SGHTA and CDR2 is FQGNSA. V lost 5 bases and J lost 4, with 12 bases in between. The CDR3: CASSIPQGNQPQHF. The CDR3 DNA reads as TGTGCCAGCAGCATACCACAAGGGAATCAGCCCCAGCATTTT. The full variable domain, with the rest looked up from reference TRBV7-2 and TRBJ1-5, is GAGVSQSPSNKVTEKGKDVELRCDPISGHTALYWYRQSLGQGLEFLIYFQGNSAPDKSGLPSDRFSAERTGGSVSTLTIQRTQQEDSAVYLCASSIPQGNQPQHFGDGTRLSIL.

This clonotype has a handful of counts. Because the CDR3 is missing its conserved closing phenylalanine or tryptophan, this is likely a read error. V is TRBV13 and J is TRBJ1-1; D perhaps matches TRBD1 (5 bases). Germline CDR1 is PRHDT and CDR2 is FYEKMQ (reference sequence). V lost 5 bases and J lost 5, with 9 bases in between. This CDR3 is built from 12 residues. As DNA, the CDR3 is TGTGCCAGCAGCCATGAGGGGACTGAAGCTTTCCTT. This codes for CASSHEGTEAFL.

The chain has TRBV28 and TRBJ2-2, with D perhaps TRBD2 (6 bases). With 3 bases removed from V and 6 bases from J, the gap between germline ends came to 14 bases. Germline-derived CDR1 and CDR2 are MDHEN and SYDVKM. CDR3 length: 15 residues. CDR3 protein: CASSFSGRGAGELFF. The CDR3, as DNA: TGTGCCAGCAGTTTCTCTGGGCGCGGGGCCGGGGAGCTGTTTTTT.

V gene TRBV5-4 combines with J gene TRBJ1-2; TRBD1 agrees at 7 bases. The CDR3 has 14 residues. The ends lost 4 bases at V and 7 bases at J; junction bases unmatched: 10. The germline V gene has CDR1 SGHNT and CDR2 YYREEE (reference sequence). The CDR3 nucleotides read TGTGCCAGCAGCAACAGGGACAGTTTCGTTGGCTACACCTTC. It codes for CASSNRDSFVGYTF.

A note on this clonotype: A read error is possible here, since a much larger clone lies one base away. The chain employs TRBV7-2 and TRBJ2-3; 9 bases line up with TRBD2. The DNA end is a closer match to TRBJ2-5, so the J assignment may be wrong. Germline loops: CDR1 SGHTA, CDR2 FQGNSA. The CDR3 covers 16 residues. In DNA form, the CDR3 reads TGTGCCAGCAGCTCAGGGGCTAGCGGGAAGCGAGAGACCCAGTACTTC. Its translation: CASSSGASGKRETQYF.

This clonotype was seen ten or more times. The chain's CDR3 is CASSEVKHKAYGYTF. The DNA of the CDR3 is TGTGCCAGCAGTGAAGTAAAACACAAAGCGTATGGCTACACCTTC. The chain recombines TRBV6-1 with TRBJ1-2; D is ambiguous. Between the trimmed V and J ends, which lost 1 base and 5 bases, there was a span of 14 bases. Germline CDR1 MNHNS, CDR2 SASEGT. The CDR3 loop spans 15 amino acids.

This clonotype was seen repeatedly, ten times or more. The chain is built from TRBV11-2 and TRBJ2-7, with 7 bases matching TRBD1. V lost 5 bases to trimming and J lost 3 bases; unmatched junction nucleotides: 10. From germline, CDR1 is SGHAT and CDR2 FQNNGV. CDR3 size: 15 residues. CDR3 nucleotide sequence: TGTGCCAGCAGCCAGGGGGTAGGAACCCACTACGAGCAGTACTTC. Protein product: CASSQGVGTHYEQYF.

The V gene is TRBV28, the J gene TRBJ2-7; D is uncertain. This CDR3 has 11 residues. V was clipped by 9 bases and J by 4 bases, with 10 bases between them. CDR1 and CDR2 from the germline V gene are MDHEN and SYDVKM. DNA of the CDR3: TGTGCCAGTAACTCGGAATACGAGCAGTACTTC. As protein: CASNSEYEQYF.

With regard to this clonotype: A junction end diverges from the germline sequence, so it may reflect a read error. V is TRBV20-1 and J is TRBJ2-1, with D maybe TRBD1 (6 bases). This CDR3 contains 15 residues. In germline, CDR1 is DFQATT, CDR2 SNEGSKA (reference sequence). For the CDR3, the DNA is TGCAGTGCTGGAGACAGGATAACAAGTTTCAATGAGCAGTTCTTC. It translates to CSAGDRITSFNEQFF.

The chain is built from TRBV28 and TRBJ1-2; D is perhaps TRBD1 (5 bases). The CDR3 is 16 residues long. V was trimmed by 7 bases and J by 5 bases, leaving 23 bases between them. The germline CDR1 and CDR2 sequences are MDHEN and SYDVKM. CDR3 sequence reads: CASTSFGQGGGYGYTF. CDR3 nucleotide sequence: TGTGCCAGCACCTCCTTCGGGCAGGGCGGGGGTTATGGCTACACCTTC.

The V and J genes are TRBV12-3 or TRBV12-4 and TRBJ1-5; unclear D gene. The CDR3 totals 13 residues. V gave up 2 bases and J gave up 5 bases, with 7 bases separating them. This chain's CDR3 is CASSLTRHQPQHF. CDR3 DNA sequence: TGTGCCAGCAGTTTAACCCGCCATCAGCCCCAGCATTTT.

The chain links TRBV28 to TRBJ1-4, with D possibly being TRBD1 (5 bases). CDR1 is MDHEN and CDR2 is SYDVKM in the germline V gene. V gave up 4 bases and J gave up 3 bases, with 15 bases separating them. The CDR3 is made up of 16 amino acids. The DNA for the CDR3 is TGTGCCAGCAGTTCGGGACCTCCGGGGCCTAATGAAAAACTGTTTTTT. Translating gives CASSSGPPGPNEKLFF.

The CDR3 loop reads CASSQERLPGQKLAKNIQYF. CDR3 in DNA: TGTGCCAGCAGCCAAGAAAGATTGCCCGGACAGAAACTAGCCAAAAACATTCAGTACTTC. V is TRBV11-2 and J is TRBJ2-4, with D perhaps matching TRBD1 (6 bases). Germline CDR1 is SGHAT and CDR2 is FQNNGV. The ends were cut back, 5 bases at V and 0 bases at J, with 26 bases in the middle. The CDR3 contains 20 residues.

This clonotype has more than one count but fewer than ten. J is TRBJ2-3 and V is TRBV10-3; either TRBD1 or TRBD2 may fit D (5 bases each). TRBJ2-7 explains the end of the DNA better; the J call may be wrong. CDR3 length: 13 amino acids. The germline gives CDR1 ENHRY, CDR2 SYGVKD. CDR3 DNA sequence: TGTGCCAGCAGGGAGCCCGGGGACGGCGAGCAGTACTTC. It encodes CASREPGDGEQYF.